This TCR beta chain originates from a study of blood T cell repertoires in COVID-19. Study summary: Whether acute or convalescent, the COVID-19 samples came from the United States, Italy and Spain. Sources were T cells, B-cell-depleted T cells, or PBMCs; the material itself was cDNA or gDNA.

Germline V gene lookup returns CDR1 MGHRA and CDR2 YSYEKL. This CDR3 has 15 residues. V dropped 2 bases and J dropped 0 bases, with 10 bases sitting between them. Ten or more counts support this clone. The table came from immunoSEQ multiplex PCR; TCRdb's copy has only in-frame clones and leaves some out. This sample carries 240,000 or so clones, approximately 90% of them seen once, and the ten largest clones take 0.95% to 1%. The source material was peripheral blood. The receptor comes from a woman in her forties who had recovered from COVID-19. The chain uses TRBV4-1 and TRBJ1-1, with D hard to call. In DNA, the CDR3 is TGCGCCAGCAGCCAATTGGCCCTGATGAACACTGAAGCTTTCTTT. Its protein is CASSQLALMNTEAFF.